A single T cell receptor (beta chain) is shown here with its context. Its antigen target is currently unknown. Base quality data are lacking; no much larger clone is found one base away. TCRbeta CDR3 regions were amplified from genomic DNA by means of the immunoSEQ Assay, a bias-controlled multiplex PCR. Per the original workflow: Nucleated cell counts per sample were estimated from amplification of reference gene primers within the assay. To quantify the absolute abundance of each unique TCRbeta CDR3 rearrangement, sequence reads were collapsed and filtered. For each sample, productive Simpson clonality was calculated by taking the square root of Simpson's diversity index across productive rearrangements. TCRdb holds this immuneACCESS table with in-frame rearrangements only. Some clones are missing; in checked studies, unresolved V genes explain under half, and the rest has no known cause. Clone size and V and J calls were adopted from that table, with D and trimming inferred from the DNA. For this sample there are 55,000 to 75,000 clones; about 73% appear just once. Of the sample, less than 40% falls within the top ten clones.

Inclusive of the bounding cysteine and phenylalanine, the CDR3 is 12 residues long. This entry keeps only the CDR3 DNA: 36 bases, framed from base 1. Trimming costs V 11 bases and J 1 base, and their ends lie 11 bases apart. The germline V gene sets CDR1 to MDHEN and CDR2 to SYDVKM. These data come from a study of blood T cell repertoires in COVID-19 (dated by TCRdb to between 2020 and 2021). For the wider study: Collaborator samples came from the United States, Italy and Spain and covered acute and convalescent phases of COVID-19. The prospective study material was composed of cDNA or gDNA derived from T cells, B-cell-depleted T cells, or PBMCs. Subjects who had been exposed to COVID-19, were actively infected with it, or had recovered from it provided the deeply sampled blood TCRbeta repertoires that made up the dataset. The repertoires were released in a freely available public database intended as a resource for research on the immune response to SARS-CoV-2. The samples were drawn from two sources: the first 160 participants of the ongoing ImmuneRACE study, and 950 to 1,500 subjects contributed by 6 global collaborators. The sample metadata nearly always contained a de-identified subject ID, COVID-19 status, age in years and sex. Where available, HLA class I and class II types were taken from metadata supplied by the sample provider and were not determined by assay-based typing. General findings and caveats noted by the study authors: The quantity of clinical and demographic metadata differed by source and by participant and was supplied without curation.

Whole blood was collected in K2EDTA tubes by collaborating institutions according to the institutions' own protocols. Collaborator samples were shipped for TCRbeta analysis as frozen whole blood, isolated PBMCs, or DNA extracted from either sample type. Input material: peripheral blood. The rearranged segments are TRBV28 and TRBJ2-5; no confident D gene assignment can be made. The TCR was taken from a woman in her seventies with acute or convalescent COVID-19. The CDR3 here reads CAGARGQETQYF. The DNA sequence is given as TGTGCCGGCGCGAGAGGCCAAGAGACCCAGTACTTC.